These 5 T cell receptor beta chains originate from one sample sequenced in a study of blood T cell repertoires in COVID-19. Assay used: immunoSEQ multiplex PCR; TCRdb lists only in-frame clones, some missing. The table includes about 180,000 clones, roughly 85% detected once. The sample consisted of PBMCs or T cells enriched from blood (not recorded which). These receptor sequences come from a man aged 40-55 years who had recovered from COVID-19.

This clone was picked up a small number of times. The CDR3 loop reads CASSFGTTGVKEQFF. CDR3 coding DNA: TGTGCCAGCAGCTTCGGGACCACAGGGGTTAAGGAGCAGTTCTTC. The genes are TRBV5-4 and TRBJ2-1; 7 bases agree with TRBD1. Germline loops: CDR1 SGHNT, CDR2 YYREEE (reference sequence). This CDR3 has 15 amino acids. J was trimmed by 10 bases and V by 2 bases; bases with no gene match: 12.

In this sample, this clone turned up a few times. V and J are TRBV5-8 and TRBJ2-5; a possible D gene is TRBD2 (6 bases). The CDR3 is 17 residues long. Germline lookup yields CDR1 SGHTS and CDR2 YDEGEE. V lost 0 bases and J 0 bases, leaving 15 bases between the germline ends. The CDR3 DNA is TGTGCCAGCAGCTTGGCACGGGGACGGGACTACCAAGAGACCCAGTACTTC. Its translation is CASSLARGRDYQETQYF.

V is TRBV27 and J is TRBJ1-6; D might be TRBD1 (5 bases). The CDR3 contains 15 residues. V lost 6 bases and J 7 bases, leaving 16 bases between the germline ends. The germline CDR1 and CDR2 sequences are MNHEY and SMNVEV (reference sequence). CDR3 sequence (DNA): TGTGCCAGCAGCCCTGGCTCAGGGTTAAATTCACCCCTCCACTTT. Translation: CASSPGSGLNSPLHF.

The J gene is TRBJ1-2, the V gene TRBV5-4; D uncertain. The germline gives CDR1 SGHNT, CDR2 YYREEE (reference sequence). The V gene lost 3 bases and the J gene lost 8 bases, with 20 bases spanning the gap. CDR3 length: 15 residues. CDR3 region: CASSSHPLGSGGYTF. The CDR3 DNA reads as TGTGCCAGCAGCTCCCACCCCTTAGGGAGCGGAGGCTACACCTTC.

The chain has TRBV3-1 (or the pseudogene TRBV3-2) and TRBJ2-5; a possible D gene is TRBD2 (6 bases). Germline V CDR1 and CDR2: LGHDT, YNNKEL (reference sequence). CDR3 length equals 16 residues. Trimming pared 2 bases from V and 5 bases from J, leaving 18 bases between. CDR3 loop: CASSQLAYWGRETQYF. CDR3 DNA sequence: TGTGCCAGCAGCCAACTGGCTTACTGGGGGAGGGAGACCCAGTACTTC.